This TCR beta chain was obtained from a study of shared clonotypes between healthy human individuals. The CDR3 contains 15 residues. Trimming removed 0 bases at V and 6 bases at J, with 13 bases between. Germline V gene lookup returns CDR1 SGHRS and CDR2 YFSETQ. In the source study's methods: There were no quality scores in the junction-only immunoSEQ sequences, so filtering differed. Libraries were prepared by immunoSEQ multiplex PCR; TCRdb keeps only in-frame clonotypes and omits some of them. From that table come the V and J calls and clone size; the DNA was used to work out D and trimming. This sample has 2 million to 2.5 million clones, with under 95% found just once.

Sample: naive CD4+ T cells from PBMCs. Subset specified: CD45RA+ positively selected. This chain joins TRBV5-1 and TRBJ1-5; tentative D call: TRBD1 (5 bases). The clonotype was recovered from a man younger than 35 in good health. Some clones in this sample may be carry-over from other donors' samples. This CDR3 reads CASSLGDKGTQPQHF. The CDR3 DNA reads TGCGCCAGCAGCTTGGGTGACAAAGGGACTCAGCCCCAGCATTTT. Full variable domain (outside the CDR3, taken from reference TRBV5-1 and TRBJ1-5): KAGVTQTPRYLIKTRGQQVTLSCSPISGHRSVSWYQQTPGQGLQFLFEYFSETQRNKGNFPGRFSGRQFSNSRSEMNVSTLELGDSALYLCASSLGDKGTQPQHFGDGTRLSIL.